The present T cell receptor beta chain was sequenced within a study of shared clonotypes between healthy human individuals. Across the whole study: Three plates each covered CD4 naive and memory; CD8 naive two, CD8 memory one.

Naivety among CD8 cells was defined by CD45RO negativity and positive CCR7 selection, thereby excluding terminally differentiated effector memory CD45RA+ cells. Sequenced by immunoSEQ multiplex PCR; TCRdb stores in-frame clones only, minus some. The top ten clones hold 1.2% of a sample with nearly 2 million clones, about 95% of them seen once. CDR1 is SGHRS and CDR2 is YFSETQ in the germline V gene. This CDR3 spans 15 amino acids. With V trimmed by 4 bases and J by 6 bases, 11 bases remained unmatched. The chain couples TRBV5-1 to TRBJ2-7; 9 nucleotides line up with TRBD1. The sample taken for sequencing was naive CD8+ T cells sorted from blood. The source is a man aged 18-30 years in good health. This CDR3 reads CASSNKGQGAVEQYF. In DNA form, the CDR3 reads TGCGCCAGCAGCAACAAGGGACAGGGTGCCGTCGAGCAGTACTTC.